This T cell receptor beta chain came from a study of T cell repertoires in cytomegalovirus infection. For the study at large: Both CMV infection and a matching HLA type were indicated by public TCR beta signatures. General observations from the study: Cumulative frequency of public TCR beta families picked out carriers of CMV plus the relevant HLA. CMV-specific HLA-C-restricted TCR beta clonotypes dominated the ex vivo response.

TCRdb re-analysed the reads in MiXCR, keeping a single row per CDR3 protein. Of roughly 81,000 distinct CDR3 sequences in the sample, roughly 3.5% were seen once. The table lists this clonotype with a few counts. Its matching antigen is unknown. Germline V gives CDR1 KGHDR, CDR2 SFDVKD. J lost 0 bases, V lost 3 bases, and 5 bases had no gene match. The CDR3 is 16 amino acids. The chain is built from TRBV24-1 and TRBJ2-3; 7 bases fit TRBD2. The sequencing sample was made of PBMCs. The source of this sequence is a human donor in good health (CMV status not recorded). Some clones in this sample may be carry-over from other donors' samples. This CDR3 is CATSDLTSTSTDTQYF. The CDR3 nucleotides are TGTGCCACCAGTGATCTGACTAGCACTAGCACAGATACGCAGTATTTT.